A single count supports the clone carrying this T cell receptor beta chain. This record comes from a study of cytomegalovirus exposure and HLA in healthy donors. Overall study: The same platform was used for the approximately 120 validation repertoires as for the approximately 630 first-cohort repertoires, as reported in a later analysis.

Libraries were prepared by immunoSEQ multiplex PCR; TCRdb keeps only in-frame clonotypes and omits some of them. Altogether 150,000 to 200,000 clones are present, 86% being singletons, with the ten largest covering 2% to 2.5%. CDR3 length equals 12 residues. CDR1 is MGHDK and CDR2 is SYGVNS in the germline V gene. V trimming: 10 bases; J trimming: 4 bases; junction bases outside the gene matches: 6. This clonotype was sampled from a woman aged 18-29 years in good health and CMV-seronegative. Input material: PBMCs. V and J are TRBV25-1 and TRBJ1-2; 7 bases map to TRBD1. The DNA of the CDR3 is TGTGCCACCCAGGGGGAAGGCTATGGCTACACCTTC. As protein: CATQGEGYGYTF.